The 20 T cell receptor beta chains listed next were all sequenced from one sample in a study of cytomegalovirus exposure and HLA in healthy donors. Clones were sequenced by immunoSEQ multiplex PCR, and TCRdb holds only the in-frame ones, with some missing. The sample yields roughly 120,000 clones, about 82% seen once. Sample: PBMCs. The origin of the receptors is a man between 18 and 29 years old in good health and CMV-seronegative.

The V call is TRBV11-3, the J call TRBJ2-7; maybe TRBD1 (6 bases). Between the trimmed V and J ends, which lost 2 bases and 2 bases, there was a span of 10 bases. This CDR3 contains 14 residues. Germline loops: CDR1 SGHNT, CDR2 YENEEA. CDR3 bases: TGTGCCAGCAGCTTAACAGGGCGACCCTACGAGCAGTACTTC. Amino acids: CASSLTGRPYEQYF.

V gene TRBV14 combines with J gene TRBJ2-3, with TRBD1 identical over 8 bases. The germline CDR1 and CDR2 sequences are SGHDN and FVKESK. The junction had 9 bases not matched to a gene; V was cut back by 0 bases and J by 4 bases. The CDR3 covers 17 residues. CDR3 nucleotides: TGTGCCAGCAGCCAAGATCTTCCCAGGGGGCGAGCAGATACGCAGTATTTT. Its protein is CASSQDLPRGRADTQYF.

The chain recombines TRBV4-1 with TRBJ2-2; 7 bases match TRBD1. This CDR3 comprises 16 residues. Germline CDR1 MGHRA, CDR2 YSYEKL. V shed 4 bases and J 5 bases; nucleotides not matched to a gene: 10. The DNA of the CDR3 is TGCGCCAGCAGCCGCCCCCAGGCAGGGGGTACCGGGGAGCTGTTTTTT. It yields the protein CASSRPQAGGTGELFF.

Only a few counts were recorded for this clone. The gene calls are TRBV6-5 and TRBJ2-6; no clear D gene. The CDR3 length is 15 residues. CDR1 and CDR2 (germline): MNHEY, SVGAGI. V dropped 6 bases and J dropped 0 bases, with 9 bases sitting between them. In DNA, the CDR3 is TGTGCCAGCAGCGTAAGCGACTCTGGGGCCAACGTCCTGACTTTC. Translation gives CASSVSDSGANVLTF.

The chain employs TRBV5-1 and TRBJ2-3; D might be TRBD2 (6 bases). The length of the CDR3 is 16 residues. Germline V CDR1 and CDR2: SGHRS, YFSETQ. Trimming removed 3 bases from V and 4 bases from J, with 18 bases in between. The CDR3 is CASSSRPSASADTQYF. The DNA of the CDR3 is TGCGCCAGCAGCTCCCGGCCTAGCGCTTCTGCAGATACGCAGTATTTT.

The chain employs TRBV5-1 and TRBJ2-1; D not certain. V lost 3 bases and J 6 bases, leaving 10 bases between the germline ends. CDR1 and CDR2 (germline): SGHRS, YFSETQ. The CDR3 is 13 amino acids. The CDR3 spells CASSYRDVNEQFF. The CDR3 region has the DNA TGCGCCAGCAGCTACAGAGACGTCAATGAGCAGTTCTTC.

The CDR3 DNA follows: TGTGCCAGCAGCGAGGGGATCCCCCGAGGAAATGGCTACACCTTC. Protein sequence: CASSEGIPRGNGYTF. This sequence joins TRBV9 and TRBJ1-2, with a tentative D call TRBD1 (5 bases). The CDR3 is 15 amino acids. Germline V gene sequence: CDR1 SGDLS, CDR2 YYNGEE. The V and J ends lost 3 bases and 6 bases respectively, with 18 bases between them.

The chain combines TRBV5-6 with TRBJ1-1; D ambiguous. Germline V gene lookup returns CDR1 SGHDT and CDR2 YYEEEE. The CDR3 contains 16 residues. V gave up 1 base and J gave up 4 bases, with 17 bases separating them. CDR3 protein: CASSLSYAGISTEAFF. The CDR3 coding sequence is TGTGCCAGCAGCTTGTCGTATGCAGGCATCAGCACTGAAGCTTTCTTT.

The chain couples TRBV6-5 to TRBJ2-1; a possible D gene is TRBD2 (5 bases). This CDR3 spans 14 amino acids. Trimming pared 4 bases from V and 6 bases from J, leaving 13 bases between. Germline V gene data show CDR1 as MNHEY and CDR2 as SVGAGI. CDR3 sequence: CASSSRHAGNEQFF. The CDR3 DNA follows: TGTGCCAGCAGTTCCCGGCATGCGGGCAATGAGCAGTTCTTC.

This chain connects TRBV7-2 to TRBJ2-7; D perhaps matches TRBD2 (5 bases). Trimming removed 2 bases from V and 1 base from J, with 9 bases in between. This CDR3 spans 14 amino acids. CDR1 is SGHTA, CDR2 FQGNSA, per germline. This CDR3 reads CASSLLEASYEQYF. The CDR3 nucleotides are TGTGCCAGCAGCTTATTGGAGGCTTCCTACGAGCAGTACTTC.

The V gene is TRBV7-8, the J gene TRBJ2-7; D unclear. CDR3 length: 12 amino acids. CDR1 is SGHVS and CDR2 is FQNEAQ in the germline V gene. Trimming removed 3 bases at V and 5 bases at J, with 8 bases between. The CDR3 loop reads CASSFSWDEQYF. The CDR3 nucleotides are TGTGCCAGCAGCTTTAGCTGGGACGAGCAGTACTTC.

This clone was counted a single time. This chain's CDR3 is CASSAGTSGVFYEQYF. For the CDR3, the DNA is TGTGCCAGCAGTGCAGGGACTAGCGGGGTCTTTTACGAGCAGTACTTC. This chain joins TRBV6-1 and TRBJ2-7; 13 nucleotides line up with TRBD2. The CDR3 sequence is 16 residues long. Germline CDR1 MNHNS, CDR2 SASEGT. Trimming cost V 4 bases and J 4 bases; bases outside gene matches: 7.

CDR3 coding DNA: TGTGCCAGCAGCGGAGGGACAGCGACCTATGGCTACACCTTC. Encoded protein: CASSGGTATYGYTF. This chain uses TRBV7-9 with TRBJ1-2; the match to TRBD1 covers 7 bases. The CDR3 contains 14 residues. Germline V gene lookup returns CDR1 SEHNR and CDR2 FQNEAQ (reference sequence). Trimming cost V 5 bases and J 4 bases; bases outside gene matches: 7.

V usage is TRBV5-1 and J usage is TRBJ2-1, with a tentative D call TRBD1 (6 bases). This CDR3 has 15 amino acids. The V end was cut by 0 bases, the J end by 4 bases, with 11 bases between. CDR1 is SGHRS, CDR2 YFSETQ, per germline. The CDR3 is CASSLGGPGYNEQFF. CDR3 DNA sequence: TGCGCCAGCAGCTTGGGGGGGCCTGGATACAATGAGCAGTTCTTC.

The chain recombines TRBV5-1 with TRBJ2-2, with 7 positions matching TRBD1. Germline CDR1 SGHRS, CDR2 YFSETQ. V was clipped by 3 bases and J by 9 bases; unmatched bases: 14. The CDR3 sequence is 16 residues long. CDR3: CASSSDRDSLPRELFF. The CDR3 DNA follows: TGCGCCAGCAGCTCGGACCGGGACAGCTTGCCCCGGGAGCTGTTTTTT.

This sequence joins TRBV19 and TRBJ1-1, with D tentatively TRBD1 (6 bases). Trimming removed 0 bases from V and 5 bases from J, with 13 bases in between. The CDR3 length is 15 residues. CDR1 is LNHDA and CDR2 is SQIVND in the germline V gene (reference sequence). The CDR3 here is CASSIDRRGKTEAFF. CDR3 DNA: TGTGCCAGTAGTATAGATCGTAGGGGGAAAACTGAAGCTTTCTTT.

This rearrangement joins TRBV6-1 to TRBJ2-1; no firm D call. The germline gives CDR1 MNHNS, CDR2 SASEGT. The CDR3 is 14 residues long. V shed 2 bases and J shed 6 bases, with 11 bases lying between them. CDR3 DNA sequence: TGTGCCAGCAGTGAACACGCAGTTTTCAATGAGCAGTTCTTC. Protein: CASSEHAVFNEQFF.

This clone was detected only once. The chain has TRBV5-1 and TRBJ2-1; maybe TRBD2 (5 bases). From germline, CDR1 is SGHRS and CDR2 YFSETQ. CDR3 length: 13 amino acids. V was cut by 7 bases and J by 5 bases, with 13 bases left in between. DNA for the CDR3: TGCGCCAGCCGGGAAGCGGAGGACAATGAGCAGTTCTTC. Amino acid sequence: CASREAEDNEQFF.

This chain uses TRBV6-5 with TRBJ2-5, with unresolved D. The CDR3 has 11 amino acids. Germline V gene data show CDR1 as MNHEY and CDR2 as SVGAGI. Trimming removed 6 bases from V and 5 bases from J, with 7 bases in between. CDR3 sequence (DNA): TGTGCCAGCAGACTGGAGGAGACCCAGTACTTC. Its protein product is CASRLEETQYF.

This clone was seen only a few times. This chain connects TRBV2 to TRBJ2-7; 10 bases are shared with TRBD1. This CDR3 comprises 14 residues. V trimming: 4 bases; J trimming: 6 bases; junction bases outside the gene matches: 6. Germline-derived CDR1 and CDR2 are SNHLY and FYNNEI. The CDR3 DNA follows: TGTGCCAGCAGTGTAAGACAGGGGGCAGGCGAGCAGTACTTC. Amino acids: CASSVRQGAGEQYF.